This passage covers 29 T cell receptor beta chains from one sample sequenced in a study of blood T cell repertoires in COVID-19. Method: immunoSEQ multiplex PCR; TCRdb's copy keeps in-frame clones and lacks some. The profile shows 150,000 to 200,000 clones, more than 70% of them singletons. The sample taken for sequencing was PBMCs or T cells enriched from blood (not recorded which). The origin of the receptors is a man aged 60-69 years who had recovered from COVID-19.

This chain joins TRBV3-1 (or the pseudogene TRBV3-2) and TRBJ2-7, with TRBD2 identical over 7 bases. The length of the CDR3 is 15 residues. Germline V CDR1 and CDR2: LGHDT, YNNKEL (reference sequence). Trimming cost V 4 bases and J 1 base; bases outside gene matches: 7. The CDR3 DNA sequence: TGTGCCAGCAGCCGTCCGGGACTACCTTCCTACGAGCAGTACTTC. This sequence encodes CASSRPGLPSYEQYF.

This sequence joins TRBV3-1 (or the pseudogene TRBV3-2) and TRBJ2-3; D is perhaps TRBD2 (5 bases). The germline CDR1 and CDR2 sequences are LGHDT and YNNKEL (reference sequence). Trimming took 1 base from V and 8 from J, leaving 13 bases between them. The CDR3 totals 14 residues. In DNA form, the CDR3 reads TGTGCCAGCAGCCAAGGAGGGATCAGCGCTACGCAGTATTTT. This codes for CASSQGGISATQYF.

This sequence joins TRBV19 and TRBJ2-7; 7 bases line up with TRBD1. The CDR3 totals 15 residues. V shed 2 bases and J 4 bases; nucleotides not matched to a gene: 8. Per the germline V gene, CDR1 is LNHDA and CDR2 is SQIVND (reference sequence). CDR3 nucleotides: TGTGCCAGTAGTATATCGACAGGGAGTATTTACGAGCAGTACTTC. Amino acid sequence: CASSISTGSIYEQYF.

The chain recombines TRBV28 with TRBJ1-2; 8 bases align to TRBD1. Germline CDR1 and CDR2: MDHEN and SYDVKM. V gave up 10 bases and J gave up 0 bases; unmatched junction bases: 1. This CDR3 comprises 12 residues. The CDR3 sequence is CATTGANYGYTF. In DNA, the CDR3 is TGTGCCACGACAGGGGCTAACTATGGCTACACCTTC.

V usage is TRBV2 and J usage is TRBJ2-3; D perhaps matches TRBD2 (5 bases). Germline CDR1 SNHLY, CDR2 FYNNEI. The ends were cut back, 7 bases at V and 1 base at J, with 9 bases in the middle. The CDR3 extends over 13 amino acids. CDR3 DNA sequence: TGTGCCAGCACGGGGTTACGCACAGATACGCAGTATTTT. Translation gives CASTGLRTDTQYF. Full variable domain (outside the CDR3, taken from reference TRBV2 and TRBJ2-3): EPEVTQTPSHQVTQMGQEVILRCVPISNHLYFYWYRQILGQKVEFLVSFYNNEISEKSEIFDDQFSVERPDGSNFTLKIRSTKLEDSAMYFCASTGLRTDTQYFGPGTRLTVL.

The chain couples TRBV7-8 to TRBJ2-5; the match to TRBD1 covers 10 bases. Germline CDR1 reads SGHVS; CDR2 reads FQNEAQ. V lost 4 bases, J lost 4 bases, and 9 bases stayed unmatched. The CDR3 totals 16 residues. DNA for the CDR3: TGTGCCAGCAGCTCCCCCGCTGGACAGGGGGGAGAGACCCAGTACTTC. Translated, it gives CASSSPAGQGGETQYF. Full variable domain (rest looked up from reference TRBV7-8 and TRBJ2-5): GAGVSQSPRYKVAKRGQDVALRCDPISGHVSLFWYQQALGQGPEFLTYFQNEAQLDKSGLPSDRFFAERPEGSVSTLKIQRTQQEDSAVYLCASSSPAGQGGETQYFGPGTRLLVL.

The V and J genes are TRBV12-3 or TRBV12-4 and TRBJ2-1; no definite D call. V dropped 7 bases and J dropped 9 bases, with 13 bases sitting between them. The CDR3 length is 12 residues. CDR3 nucleotides: TGTGCCAGCAACACCGGGTTTGTTGAGCAGTTCTTC. The encoded protein is CASNTGFVEQFF.

The chain combines TRBV6-5 with TRBJ1-2, with a possible D match to TRBD1 (5 bases). Trimming took 2 bases from V and 4 from J, leaving 11 bases between them. The CDR3 sequence is 14 residues long. Germline assignment: CDR1 MNHEY and CDR2 SVGAGI. The CDR3 sequence: CASSYQGLTYGYTF. In DNA form, the CDR3 reads TGTGCCAGCAGTTACCAGGGACTCACCTATGGCTACACCTTC.

This sequence joins TRBV5-1 and TRBJ1-3, with D unclear. Per the germline V gene, CDR1 is SGHRS and CDR2 is YFSETQ. The V and J ends lost 0 bases and 2 bases respectively, with 6 bases between them. The CDR3 consists of 14 residues. This chain's CDR3 is CASSLAGTGNTIYF. CDR3 bases: TGCGCCAGCAGCTTGGCAGGTACTGGAAACACCATATATTTT.

The chain combines TRBV19 with TRBJ1-5; no clear D gene. Germline CDR1 reads LNHDA; CDR2 reads SQIVND (reference sequence). V lost 7 bases to trimming and J lost 6 bases, with 19 bases between them. This CDR3 comprises 15 residues. Here the CDR3 reads CASNLGGERGQPQHF. Written as DNA, the CDR3 is TGTGCCAGTAATCTAGGCGGGGAGAGAGGTCAGCCCCAGCATTTT.

This sequence joins TRBV7-2 and TRBJ1-5; 8 nucleotides agree with TRBD1. CDR3 length: 16 amino acids. V shed 7 bases, J shed 4 bases, and the junction held 12 bases outside the gene matches. Germline V gene data show CDR1 as SGHTA and CDR2 as FQGNSA. The CDR3 is CASTGRTGKRNQPQHF. CDR3 DNA: TGTGCCAGCACCGGCCGGACAGGGAAGAGGAATCAGCCCCAGCATTTT.

The CDR3: CASSQGAGDNSPLHF. Here the CDR3 DNA reads TGTGCCAGCAGCCAAGGGGCAGGGGATAATTCACCCCTCCACTTT. The chain employs TRBV11-2 and TRBJ1-6; tentatively, D is TRBD1 (6 bases). CDR1 and CDR2 (germline): SGHAT, FQNNGV. The CDR3 length is 15 residues. V was clipped by 5 bases and J by 5 bases, with 13 bases between them. Based on the CDR3 plus reference TRBV11-2 and TRBJ1-6, the full variable domain is EAGVAQSPRYKIIEKRQSVAFWCNPISGHATLYWYQQILGQGPKLLIQFQNNGVVDDSQLPKDRFSAERLKGVDSTLKIQPAKLEDSAVYLCASSQGAGDNSPLHFGNGTRLTVT.

The chain has TRBV29-1 and TRBJ2-1; the match to TRBD1 covers 7 bases. The germline gives CDR1 SQVTM, CDR2 ANQGSEA. This CDR3 is built from 12 residues. The V and J ends lost 7 bases and 1 base, in that order; junction bases with no gene match: 1. CDR3 nucleotides: TGCAGCGGGGGACAGTCCTACAATGAGCAGTTCTTC. Translated: CSGGQSYNEQFF.

The V gene is TRBV7-3, the J gene TRBJ1-6; D perhaps matches TRBD1 (5 bases). The germline CDR1 and CDR2 sequences are SGHTA and FQGTGA. This CDR3 is built from 14 residues. Trimming removed 5 bases from V and 8 bases from J, with 13 bases in between. The DNA for the CDR3 is TGTGCCAGCAGCGCAGACTGGGGGGATTCACCCCTCCACTTT. It encodes CASSADWGDSPLHF.

The chain carries TRBV28 and TRBJ1-1; TRBD1 might be the D (5 bases). V lost 2 bases and J lost 8, with 9 bases in between. Germline CDR1 reads MDHEN; CDR2 reads SYDVKM. The CDR3 has 12 amino acids. This CDR3 reads CASSLEEGEAFF. Written as DNA, the CDR3 is TGTGCCAGCAGTTTAGAGGAGGGGGAAGCTTTCTTT.

J is TRBJ2-5 and V is TRBV3-1 (or the pseudogene TRBV3-2); 11 bases are shared with TRBD2. The J segment lost 7 bases and the V segment lost 1 base, leaving 11 bases of the junction unmatched. This CDR3 has 17 amino acids. Germline V gives CDR1 LGHDT, CDR2 YNNKEL (reference sequence). This CDR3 reads CASSQGSLAGGPGTQYF. As DNA, the CDR3 is TGTGCCAGCAGCCAAGGATCGTTAGCGGGAGGGCCGGGGACCCAGTACTTC.

The chain is built from TRBV6-5 and TRBJ1-6; a possible D gene is TRBD1 (5 bases). There are 14 residues in the CDR3. CDR1 MNHEY and CDR2 SVGAGI come from the germline V gene. V shed 7 bases and J shed 8 bases, with 15 bases lying between them. In DNA form, the CDR3 reads TGTGCCAGCACCTACGGGGGGGTGTATTCACCCCTCCACTTT. This translates into CASTYGGVYSPLHF.

This clone was found once. The chain joins TRBV11-2 to TRBJ1-5; D unclear. This CDR3 region has 13 residues. With 4 bases removed from V and 5 bases from J, the gap between germline ends came to 9 bases. CDR1 and CDR2 from the germline V gene are SGHAT and FQNNGV. The CDR3 here is CASSSKVDQPQHF. CDR3 coding DNA: TGTGCCAGCAGCTCTAAAGTTGATCAGCCCCAGCATTTT.

This clone was seen a handful of times. The chain carries TRBV27 and TRBJ2-2; 7 bases match TRBD1. The trim removed 6 bases at V and 4 bases at J, leaving 11 bases unmatched. The CDR3 length is 16 residues. Looked up from germline, CDR1 is MNHEY and CDR2 is SMNVEV (reference sequence). CDR3 nucleotides: TGTGCCAGCAGCTCGACAGGGAGCGCCCTCACCGGGGAGCTGTTTTTT. Residues: CASSSTGSALTGELFF.

The chain carries TRBV7-2 and TRBJ1-3; no clear D. CDR1 and CDR2 from the germline V gene are SGHTA and FQGNSA. Trimming pared 6 bases from V and 1 base from J, leaving 7 bases between. The CDR3 totals 13 residues. CDR3 nucleotides: TGTGCCAGCAGTCTCCTTTCTGGAAACACCATATATTTT. Residues: CASSLLSGNTIYF.

The V and J genes are TRBV11-3 and TRBJ2-2; 11 positions match TRBD2. Per the germline V gene, CDR1 is SGHNT and CDR2 is YENEEA. Losses at the gene ends were 8 bases for V and 3 bases for J; bases not matched to a gene: 5. The CDR3 contains 15 residues. The CDR3 region is CASATSGMHTGELFF. The CDR3 DNA reads TGTGCCAGCGCGACTAGCGGGATGCACACCGGGGAGCTGTTTTTT.

V is TRBV19 and J is TRBJ2-1; weak D call: TRBD2 (6 bases). The CDR3 covers 14 residues. CDR1 and CDR2 (germline): LNHDA, SQIVND (reference sequence). V gave up 7 bases and J gave up 1 base, with 11 bases separating them. CDR3 nucleotide sequence: TGTGCCAGTACCCCCAGCGGGTCCTACAATGAGCAGTTCTTC. Its protein product is CASTPSGSYNEQFF. Complete variable domain (other parts from reference TRBV19 and TRBJ2-1): DGGITQSPKYLFRKEGQNVTLSCEQNLNHDAMYWYRQDPGQGLRLIYYSQIVNDFQKGDIAEGYSVSREKKESFPLTVTSAQKNPTAFYLCASTPSGSYNEQFFGPGTRLTVL.

The chain employs TRBV7-9 and TRBJ2-3; 8 bases agree with TRBD1. The CDR3 runs 16 residues. Germline CDR1 reads SEHNR; CDR2 reads FQNEAQ (reference sequence). The ends lost 2 bases at V and 0 bases at J; junction bases unmatched: 4. CDR3 residues: CASSLLGTGSTDTQYF. CDR3 DNA: TGTGCCAGCAGCTTACTGGGGACAGGTAGCACAGATACGCAGTATTTT.

This CDR3 reads CAGRDSHNEKLFF. In nucleotides, the CDR3 is TGTGCCGGGCGGGACAGCCACAATGAAAAACTGTTTTTT. The chain recombines TRBV19 with TRBJ1-4; the match to TRBD1 covers 7 bases. The J segment lost 5 bases and the V segment lost 11 bases, leaving 8 bases of the junction unmatched. CDR3 size: 13 residues. The V gene's germline CDR1 is LNHDA and CDR2 SQIVND (reference sequence).

The chain carries TRBV28 and TRBJ1-2; TRBD1 agrees at 7 bases. Germline CDR1 reads MDHEN; CDR2 reads SYDVKM. The CDR3 consists of 13 residues. V was clipped by 6 bases and J by 3 bases; unmatched bases: 4. This CDR3 is CASSIDRDYGYTF. The DNA of the CDR3 is TGTGCCAGCAGCATCGACAGGGACTATGGCTACACCTTC.

The rearrangement joins TRBV6-6 to TRBJ1-1; 7 bases line up with TRBD1. CDR1 is MNHNY and CDR2 is SVGAGI in the germline V gene (reference sequence). CDR3 length: 11 amino acids. The trim removed 10 bases at V and 3 bases at J, leaving 2 bases unmatched. Written as DNA, the CDR3 is TGTGCCACAACAGGGGACACTGAAGCTTTCTTT. This gives the protein CATTGDTEAFF.

This chain joins TRBV7-9 and TRBJ1-2, with TRBD1 matching over 7 bases. Germline values: CDR1 SEHNR, CDR2 FQNEAQ (reference sequence). The CDR3 totals 13 residues. The junction had 3 bases not matched to a gene; V was cut back by 5 bases and J by 3 bases. The CDR3 sequence is CASSITGDYGYTF. In DNA form, the CDR3 reads TGTGCCAGCAGCATAACAGGGGACTATGGCTACACCTTC.

The rearrangement joins TRBV27 to TRBJ2-2; D is uncertain. The V end lost 5 bases, the J end lost 0 bases, and 13 bases lay between the germline ends. CDR3 length: 16 residues. In germline, CDR1 is MNHEY, CDR2 SMNVEV (reference sequence). The CDR3 DNA follows: TGTGCCAGCAGTCTCCAGGTGACCGCGAACACCGGGGAGCTGTTTTTT. Its protein is CASSLQVTANTGELFF.

The gene calls are TRBV3-1 (or the pseudogene TRBV3-2) and TRBJ2-1, with 7 bases that match TRBD1. Trimming at V came to 4 bases and at J to 1 base, leaving 7 bases not matched to a gene. The V gene's germline CDR1 is LGHDT and CDR2 YNNKEL (reference sequence). This CDR3 comprises 16 residues. CDR3 bases: TGTGCCAGCAGCCGTGGCCGGGACAGATCCTACAATGAGCAGTTCTTC. It specifies CASSRGRDRSYNEQFF.